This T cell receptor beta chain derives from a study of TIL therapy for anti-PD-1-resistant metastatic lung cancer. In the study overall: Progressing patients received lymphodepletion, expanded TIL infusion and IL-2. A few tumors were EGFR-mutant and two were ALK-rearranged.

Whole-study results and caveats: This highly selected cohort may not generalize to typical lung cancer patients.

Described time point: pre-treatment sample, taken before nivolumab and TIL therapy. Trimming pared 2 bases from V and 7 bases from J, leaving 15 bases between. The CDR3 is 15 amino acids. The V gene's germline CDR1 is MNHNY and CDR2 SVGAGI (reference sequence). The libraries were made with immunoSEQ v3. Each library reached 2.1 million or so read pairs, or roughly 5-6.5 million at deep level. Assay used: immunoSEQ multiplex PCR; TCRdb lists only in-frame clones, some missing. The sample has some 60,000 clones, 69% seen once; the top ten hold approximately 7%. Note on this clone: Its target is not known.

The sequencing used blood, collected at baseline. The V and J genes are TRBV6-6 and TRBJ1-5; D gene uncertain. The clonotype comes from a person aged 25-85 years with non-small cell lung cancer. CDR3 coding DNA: TGTGCCAGCAGTTACGACGGTCTTGGTGGCCAGCCCCAGCATTTT. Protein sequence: CASSYDGLGGQPQHF.